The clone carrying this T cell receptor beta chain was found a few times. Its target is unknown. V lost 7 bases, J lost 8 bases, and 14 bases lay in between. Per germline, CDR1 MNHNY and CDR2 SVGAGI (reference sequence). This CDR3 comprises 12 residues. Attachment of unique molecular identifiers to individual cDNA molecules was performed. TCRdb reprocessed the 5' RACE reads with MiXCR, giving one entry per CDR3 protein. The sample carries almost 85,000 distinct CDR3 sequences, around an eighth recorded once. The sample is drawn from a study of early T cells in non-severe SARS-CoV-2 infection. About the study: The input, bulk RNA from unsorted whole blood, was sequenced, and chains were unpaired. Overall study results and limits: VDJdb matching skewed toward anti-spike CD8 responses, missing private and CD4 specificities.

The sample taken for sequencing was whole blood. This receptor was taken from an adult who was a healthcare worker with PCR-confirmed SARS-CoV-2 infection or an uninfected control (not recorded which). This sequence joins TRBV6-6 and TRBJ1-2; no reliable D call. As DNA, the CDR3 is TGTGCCAGCACCGTGGGTGATATGGGCTACACCTTC. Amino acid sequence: CASTVGDMGYTF.